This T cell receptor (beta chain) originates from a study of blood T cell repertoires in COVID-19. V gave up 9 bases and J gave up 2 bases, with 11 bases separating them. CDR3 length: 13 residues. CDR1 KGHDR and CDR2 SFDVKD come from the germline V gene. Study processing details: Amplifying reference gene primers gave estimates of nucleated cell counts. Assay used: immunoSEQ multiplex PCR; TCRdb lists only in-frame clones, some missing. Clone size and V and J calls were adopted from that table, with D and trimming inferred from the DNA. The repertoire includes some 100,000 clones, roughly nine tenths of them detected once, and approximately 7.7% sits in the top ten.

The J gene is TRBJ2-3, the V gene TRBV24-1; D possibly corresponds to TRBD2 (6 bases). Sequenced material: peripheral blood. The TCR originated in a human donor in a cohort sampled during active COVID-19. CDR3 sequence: CATGRQDTDTQYF. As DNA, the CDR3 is TGTGCCACCGGGAGGCAGGACACAGATACGCAGTATTTT.